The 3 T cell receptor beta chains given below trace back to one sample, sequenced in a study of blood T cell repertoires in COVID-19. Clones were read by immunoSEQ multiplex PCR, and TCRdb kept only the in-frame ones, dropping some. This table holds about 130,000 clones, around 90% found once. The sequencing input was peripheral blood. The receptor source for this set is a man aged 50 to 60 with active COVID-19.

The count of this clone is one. CDR3 DNA: TGTGCCAGCAGTGCGGGGGGGTCTCAGGACATTCAGTACTTC. It is translated as CASSAGGSQDIQYF. The chain couples TRBV14 to TRBJ2-4; TRBD2 agrees at 9 bases. The trim removed 6 bases at V and 8 bases at J, leaving 8 bases unmatched. Germline assignment: CDR1 SGHDN and CDR2 FVKESK. This CDR3 is 14 amino acids long.

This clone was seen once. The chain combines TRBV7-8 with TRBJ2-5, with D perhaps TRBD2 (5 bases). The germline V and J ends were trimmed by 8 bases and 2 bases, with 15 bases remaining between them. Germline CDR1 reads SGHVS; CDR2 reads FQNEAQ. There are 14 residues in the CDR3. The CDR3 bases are TGTGCCAGCTCGAAACATGGGAGTCAAGAGACCCAGTACTTC. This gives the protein CASSKHGSQETQYF.

This CDR3 is CASSLGQPRFPYNEQFF. CDR3 nucleotide sequence: TGTGCCAGCTCACTGGGACAGCCAAGATTCCCTTACAATGAGCAGTTCTTC. The V call is TRBV18, the J call TRBJ2-1, with TRBD1 identical over 7 bases. In germline, CDR1 is KGHSH, CDR2 LQKENI. Trimming cost V 4 bases and J 4 bases; bases outside gene matches: 13. This CDR3 contains 17 residues.